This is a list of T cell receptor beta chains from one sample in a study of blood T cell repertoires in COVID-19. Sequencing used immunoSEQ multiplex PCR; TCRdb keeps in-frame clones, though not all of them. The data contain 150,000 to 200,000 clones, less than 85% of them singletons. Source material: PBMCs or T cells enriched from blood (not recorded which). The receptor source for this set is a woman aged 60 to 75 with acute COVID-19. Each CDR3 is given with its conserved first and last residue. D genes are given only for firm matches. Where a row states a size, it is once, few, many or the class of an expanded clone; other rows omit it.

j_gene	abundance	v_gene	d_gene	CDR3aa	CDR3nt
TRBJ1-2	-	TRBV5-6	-	CASSPTGSDYGYTF	TGTGCCAGCAGCCCCACAGGAAGTGACTATGGCTACACCTTC
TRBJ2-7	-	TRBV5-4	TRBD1	CASSFGTGGEQYF	TGTGCCAGCAGCTTTGGGACAGGGGGCGAGCAGTACTTC
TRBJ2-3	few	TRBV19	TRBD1	CASSIDVRQGAGTDTQYF	TGTGCCAGTAGTATAGATGTCAGGCAGGGGGCCGGCACAGATACGCAGTATTTT
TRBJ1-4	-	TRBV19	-	CASRMVRATNEKLFF	TGTGCCAGTAGAATGGTGCGTGCAACTAATGAAAAACTGTTTTTT
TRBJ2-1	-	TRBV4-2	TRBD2	CASSQRPGTSGSANNEQFF	TGTGCCAGCAGCCAACGACCCGGGACTAGCGGGAGTGCGAACAATGAGCAGTTCTTC
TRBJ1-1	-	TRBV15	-	CATSRDAQVVLNTEAFF	TGTGCCACCAGCAGAGATGCGCAGGTTGTACTGAACACTGAAGCTTTCTTT
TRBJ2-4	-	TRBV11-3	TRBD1	CASSLGQGNIQYF	TGTGCCAGCAGCTTAGGACAGGGAAACATTCAGTACTTC
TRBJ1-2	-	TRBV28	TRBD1	CASTGTAVNYGYTF	TGTGCCAGCACGGGGACAGCGGTTAACTATGGCTACACCTTC
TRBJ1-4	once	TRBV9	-	CASSVGGATGEKLFF	TGTGCCAGCAGCGTAGGAGGAGCCACAGGCGAAAAACTGTTTTTT
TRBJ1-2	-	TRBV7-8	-	CASSLDWAGGYTF	TGTGCCAGCAGCTTAGACTGGGCGGGTGGCTACACCTTC
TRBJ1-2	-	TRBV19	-	CASSRGYGYTF	TGTGCCAGTAGTCGCGGCTATGGCTACACCTTC
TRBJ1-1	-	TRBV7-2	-	CASSLVKNTEAFF	TGTGCCAGCAGCTTAGTAAAGAACACTGAAGCTTTCTTT
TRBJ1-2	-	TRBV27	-	CASSLNRAQINYGYTF	TGTGCCAGCAGTTTAAACAGGGCCCAAATTAACTATGGCTACACCTTC
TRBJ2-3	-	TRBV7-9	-	CASSEQDTQYF	TGTGCCAGCAGCGAGCAAGATACGCAGTATTTT
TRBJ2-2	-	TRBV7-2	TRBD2	CASRSAGGETGELFF	TGTGCCAGCAGGTCAGCGGGAGGGGAAACCGGGGAGCTGTTTTTT
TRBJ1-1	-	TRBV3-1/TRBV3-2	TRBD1	CASSLGQWNTEAFF	TGTGCCAGCAGCTTGGGACAGTGGAACACTGAAGCTTTCTTT
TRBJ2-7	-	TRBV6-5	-	CASSYREAHYEQYF	TGTGCCAGCAGTTACAGGGAGGCTCACTACGAGCAGTACTTC
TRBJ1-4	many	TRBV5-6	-	CASSSVRSEKLFF	TGTGCCAGCAGCTCTGTGAGGAGTGAAAAACTGTTTTTT
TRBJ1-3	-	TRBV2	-	CASSEAKRGGNTIYF	TGTGCCAGCAGTGAGGCCAAGCGGGGGGGAAACACCATATATTTT
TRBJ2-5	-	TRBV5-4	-	CASRASFQETQYF	TGTGCCAGCAGAGCTTCGTTTCAAGAGACCCAGTACTTC